These T cell receptor beta chains were read from a single sample in a study of identical twins. From the 5' RACE reads, TCRdb called clonotypes with MiXCR, one entry per CDR3 protein. The sample holds 1,800,000 or so distinct CDR3 sequences, around 29% seen once. What was sequenced was cord blood. The receptors were sampled from a newborn girl in good health. Each CDR3 is given with its conserved first and last residue. A D gene is named only where the DNA matches it firmly. Clone size is shown for a subset of rows, as once, few, many or a class of expanded clone.

CAIKNQGVNRSEAFF TGTGCCATCAAGAACCAGGGGGTCAATAGATCTGAAGCTTTCTTT TRBD1 few TRBJ1-1 TRBV10-3
CASSYQFIGTGNSPLHF TGTGCCAGCAGTTACCAGTTTATAGGGACAGGGAATTCACCCCTCCACTTT TRBD1 few TRBJ1-6 TRBV6-5
CASSQEGWGTSGYNEQFF TGTGCCAGCAGCCAAGAAGGGTGGGGGACTAGCGGTTACAATGAGCAGTTCTTC TRBD2 . TRBJ2-1 TRBV4-2
CSANSGSDEQFF TGCAGTGCCAATAGCGGGAGTGATGAGCAGTTCTTC TRBD2 . TRBJ2-1 TRBV20-1
CASSYRRAGTDTQYF TGTGCCAGCAGTTACAGGAGGGCCGGCACAGATACGCAGTATTTT . few TRBJ2-3 TRBV6-5
CASSPGGTRGPYNEQYF TGTGCCAGCAGCCCCGGCGGGACTAGGGGACCCTACAATGAGCAGTACTTC TRBD2 few TRBJ2-7 TRBV7-6
CASSSGVITSGNTIYF TGCGCCAGCAGCTCCGGGGTAATTACCTCTGGAAACACCATATATTTT . . TRBJ1-3 TRBV5-1
CASSLVDPQETQYF TGCGCCAGCAGCTTGGTGGACCCTCAAGAGACCCAGTACTTC . few TRBJ2-5 TRBV5-1
CASSVHPADNEQFF TGTGCCAGCAGCGTACATCCAGCAGACAATGAGCAGTTCTTC . . TRBJ2-1 TRBV9
CSAWGGLRSSGNTIYF TGCAGTGCTTGGGGGGGACTTCGGAGCAGTGGAAACACCATATATTTT . . TRBJ1-3 TRBV20-1
CASIGPNRGEQFF TGCGCCAGCATCGGGCCTAACCGGGGTGAGCAGTTCTTC . . TRBJ2-1 TRBV5-1
CASTPTGYNEQFF TGTGCCAGCACCCCAACGGGGTACAATGAGCAGTTCTTC . . TRBJ2-1 TRBV6-5
CSARDRSGYNTDTQYF TGCAGTGCTAGAGATCGGTCCGGGTATAACACAGATACGCAGTATTTT . . TRBJ2-3 TRBV20-1
CASSLNFRQSNEKLFF TGTGCCAGCAGCTTAAATTTTAGGCAGAGCAATGAAAAACTGTTTTTT . . TRBJ1-4 TRBV7-2
CASSRGTIPSTDTQYF TGCGCCAGCAGCCGCGGGACTATCCCTTCCACAGATACGCAGTATTTT TRBD2 . TRBJ2-3 TRBV5-1
CSATLQGAVIKDNQPQHF TGCAGTGCTACACTACAGGGGGCGGTGATCAAAGACAATCAGCCCCAGCATTTT TRBD1 . TRBJ1-5 TRBV20-1
CASSYDNPMASGRRNTGELFF TGTGCCAGCAGTTACGACAACCCCATGGCTAGCGGGAGGCGGAACACCGGGGAGCTGTTTTTT TRBD2 . TRBJ2-2 TRBV6-5
CASSFYNSPLHF TGTGCCAGCAGTTTTTATAATTCACCCCTCCACTTT . many TRBJ1-6 TRBV27
CSARSRLAGWPYEQFF TGCAGTGCTAGATCTAGACTAGCGGGGTGGCCCTATGAGCAGTTCTTC TRBD2 . TRBJ2-1 TRBV20-1
CASSFTSGRGQYF TGTGCCAGCAGCTTTACTAGCGGGAGAGGGCAGTACTTC TRBD2 . TRBJ2-7 TRBV7-2
CASSLWTVNERFF TGTGCCAGCAGCTTATGGACTGTCAATGAGCGGTTCTTC . . TRBJ2-1 TRBV7-9
CASSSVLGEANQPQHF TGTGCCAGCAGCTCGGTTTTGGGTGAGGCTAATCAGCCCCAGCATTTT . . TRBJ1-5 TRBV7-9
CASTRSGGPQETQYF TGTGCCAGCACACGGAGCGGGGGACCCCAAGAGACCCAGTACTTC TRBD2 . TRBJ2-5 TRBV6-6
CASRAISDYEQYF TGTGCCAGCAGGGCGATTAGCGACTACGAGCAGTACTTC . . TRBJ2-7 TRBV28
CASSIAGQGRNQPQHF TGTGCCAGTAGTATAGCGGGACAGGGGCGCAATCAGCCCCAGCATTTT TRBD1 . TRBJ1-5 TRBV19
CASSLSGAARWVGYTF TGTGCCAGCAGTTTATCGGGTGCCGCCCGCTGGGTCGGCTACACCTTC . few TRBJ1-2 TRBV27
CASGLQTEAFF TGTGCCAGCGGCCTCCAAACTGAAGCTTTCTTT . . TRBJ1-1 TRBV5-4
CASSATGFYEQYF TGTGCCAGCAGCGCCACAGGGTTCTACGAGCAGTACTTC . . TRBJ2-7 TRBV7-2
CASSRGLSSDTQYF TGTGCCAGCAGCCGGGGACTGAGTTCAGATACGCAGTATTTT . . TRBJ2-3 TRBV7-8
CASSSMGQSNEKLFF TGTGCCAGCAGCTCGATGGGACAGTCTAATGAAAAACTGTTTTTT TRBD1 few TRBJ1-4 TRBV7-9
CAWRPGGGEQYF TGTGCCTGGAGACCAGGGGGCGGTGAGCAGTACTTC TRBD1 few TRBJ2-7 TRBV30
CASSSTSGRAKKYNEQFF TGTGCCAGCAGTTCGACTAGCGGGAGGGCTAAAAAATACAATGAGCAGTTCTTC TRBD2 . TRBJ2-1 TRBV27
CASSSTSSGAYNEQYF TGTGCCAGCAGTTCTACCTCTAGCGGGGCCTACAATGAGCAGTACTTC TRBD2 . TRBJ2-5 TRBV27
CSARGPGTSSETQYF TGCAGTGCTAGGGGTCCAGGGACTAGCAGCGAGACCCAGTACTTC TRBD2 few TRBJ2-5 TRBV20-1
CSVERVGGSAGELFF TGCAGCGTTGAAAGAGTAGGGGGGTCGGCCGGGGAGCTGTTTTTT . few TRBJ2-2 TRBV29-1
CASSTHGLAGPDTQYF TGCGCCAGCAGCACTCATGGGCTAGCGGGGCCAGATACGCAGTATTTT TRBD2 . TRBJ2-3 TRBV4-1
CSVVTRYRDPEAFF TGCAGCGTCGTAACCCGTTACAGGGACCCTGAAGCTTTCTTT . once TRBJ1-1 TRBV29-1
CSGETSGRARSYNEQFF TGCAGCGGCGAGACTAGCGGGAGGGCCAGGTCCTACAATGAGCAGTTCTTC TRBD2 few TRBJ2-1 TRBV29-1
CASSGDGQAYEHYF TGTGCCAGCAGCGGCGATGGACAGGCCTACGAGCACTACTTC TRBD1 . TRBJ2-7 TRBV28
CATKPDRVNYGYTF TGTGCCACCAAACCTGACAGAGTTAACTATGGCTACACCTTC . . TRBJ1-2 TRBV10-3
CASSVGSQGVAEAFF TGTGCCAGCAGCGTAGGGTCCCAGGGGGTCGCTGAAGCTTTCTTT TRBD1 once TRBJ1-1 TRBV9
CASSTLHSRAETQYF TGTGCCAGCAGTACCCTCCATAGTAGGGCCGAGACCCAGTACTTC . few TRBJ2-5 TRBV27
CASSLGRISTGTQYF TGTGCCAGCAGCCTGGGACGGATTAGCACAGGTACGCAGTATTTT . . TRBJ2-3 TRBV6-1
CAWSSDSNQPQHF TGTGCCTGGAGTTCCGATAGCAATCAGCCCCAGCATTTT . . TRBJ1-5 TRBV30
CASSESSYEAFF TGTGCCAGCAGTGAAAGCAGCTATGAAGCTTTCTTT . . TRBJ1-1 TRBV2
CASSAPGDGYYEQYF TGTGCCAGCAGTGCCCCGGGAGACGGGTACTACGAGCAGTACTTC . . TRBJ2-7 TRBV6-5